This record covers a single T cell receptor (beta chain). Libraries were prepared by immunoSEQ multiplex PCR; TCRdb keeps only in-frame clonotypes and omits some of them. The table records 250,000 or so clones, around 80% of them present only once. This sample was included in a study of blood T cell repertoires in COVID-19. Turning to the study itself: The cDNA or gDNA used as material had been derived from T cells, B-cell-depleted T cells, or PBMCs.

Trimming removed 4 bases at V and 0 bases at J, with 18 bases between. Looked up from germline, CDR1 is MNHEY and CDR2 is SVGEGT. This CDR3 comprises 17 residues. Material for sequencing was peripheral blood. The sequence came from a woman between 18 and 30 years old with acute or convalescent COVID-19. The V and J genes are TRBV6-2 or TRBV6-3 and TRBJ2-5, with D maybe TRBD1 (5 bases). This CDR3 reads CASSSYPRGLYQETQYF. CDR3 DNA: TGTGCCAGCAGTTCGTACCCTAGGGGATTGTACCAAGAGACCCAGTACTTC.